This T cell receptor beta chain was profiled in a study of T cell responses to AZD1222 COVID-19 vaccine. Turning to the study itself: Investigators merged groups given second doses at roughly 4 or roughly 12 weeks.

Trimming pared 3 bases from V and 1 base from J, leaving 9 bases between. The CDR3 loop spans 14 amino acids. CDR1 is KGHSH and CDR2 is LQKENI in the germline V gene. Clones were read by immunoSEQ multiplex PCR, and TCRdb kept only the in-frame ones, dropping some. This repertoire shows 100,000 to 120,000 clones, around 80% found once; its top ten account for 4.6%. Concerning this clone: Its matching antigen is unknown.

Study-level results: Donors were chiefly white British, with a greater number of females, and clonal diversity was perhaps underestimated. At study baseline, merely several AZD1222 recipients were seropositive.

The sample in question was peripheral blood, obtained on day 0 of AZD1222 vaccination. This chain uses TRBV18 with TRBJ1-1, with D possibly TRBD1 on 5 matching bases. The TCR sequence derives from an adult in good health. CDR3 sequence: CASSPVGQNTEAFF. In DNA form, the CDR3 reads TGTGCCAGCTCACCGGTCGGACAGAACACTGAAGCTTTCTTT.